Listed here are 13 T cell receptor beta chains from one sample, sequenced in a study of T cell responses to AZD1222 COVID-19 vaccine. Only in-frame clones appear in the TCRdb table, and some are missing; sequencing was by immunoSEQ multiplex PCR. The sample includes tens of thousands of clones, 70% to 90% of them seen just once. Source: peripheral blood, taken 28 days after the second AZD1222 dose. These receptors were obtained from an adult who received the AZD1222 COVID-19 vaccine.

The rearrangement uses TRBV30 and TRBJ2-6, with a possible D match to TRBD1 (6 bases). The V end was cut by 1 base, the J end by 0 bases, with 10 bases between. The germline gives CDR1 GTSNPN, CDR2 SVGIG (reference sequence). The CDR3 runs 16 residues. CDR3 coding DNA: TGTGCCTGGAGTGGGACAGCTCTCTCTGGGGCCAACGTCCTGACTTTC. Protein sequence: CAWSGTALSGANVLTF. The complete variable domain, with remaining parts taken from reference TRBV30 and TRBJ2-6, reads SQTIHQWPATLVQPVGSPLSLECTVEGTSNPNLYWYRQAAGRGLQLLFYSVGIGQISSEVPQNLSASRPQDRQFILSSKKLLLSDSGFYLCAWSGTALSGANVLTFGAGSRLTVL.

The genes are TRBV4-3 and TRBJ2-5; D not resolved. CDR1 and CDR2 (germline): LGHNA, YSLEER. V lost 5 bases and J 3 bases, leaving 10 bases between the germline ends. The CDR3 runs to 13 residues. CDR3 nucleotides: TGCGCCAGCAGCTTCTCGACCGAAGAGACCCAGTACTTC. This encodes CASSFSTEETQYF.

The chain uses TRBV5-5 and TRBJ2-2, with 8 bases matching TRBD2. The germline V gene has CDR1 SGHKS and CDR2 YYEKEE (reference sequence). CDR3 size: 16 residues. With V trimmed by 4 bases and J by 7 bases, 12 bases remained unmatched. The CDR3 nucleotides read TGTGCCAGCAGCCTAGGGAATAGCGGGACTATCGGGGAGCTGTTTTTT. Protein product: CASSLGNSGTIGELFF.

The gene calls are TRBV7-3 and TRBJ2-1; 13 nucleotides line up with TRBD2. Germline assignment: CDR1 SGHTA and CDR2 FQGTGA. J gave up 8 bases and V 4 bases, and 8 bases lay outside the gene matches. The CDR3 extends over 16 amino acids. The CDR3 nucleotides read TGTGCCAGCAGCTCCTGGACTAGCGGGAGTGAGGATGAGCAGTTCTTC. This translates into CASSSWTSGSEDEQFF.

The chain recombines TRBV15 with TRBJ2-7, with D perhaps TRBD2 (6 bases). Trimming took 0 bases from V and 4 from J, leaving 7 bases between them. The CDR3 has 13 amino acids. The germline V gene has CDR1 LNHNV and CDR2 YYDKDF (reference sequence). The CDR3 protein is CATSRDGGYEQYF. In DNA form, the CDR3 reads TGTGCCACCAGCAGAGATGGAGGGTACGAGCAGTACTTC.

V and J are TRBV4-1 and TRBJ2-2; D unclear. Trimming left V 5 bases short and J 4 bases short, with 14 bases between. The CDR3 contains 15 residues. The germline V gene has CDR1 MGHRA and CDR2 YSYEKL. The CDR3 spells CASSFPTELTGELFF. The CDR3 region has the DNA TGCGCCAGCAGCTTCCCGACGGAGCTCACCGGGGAGCTGTTTTTT.

The gene calls are TRBV11-1 and TRBJ2-5; D possibly corresponds to TRBD2 (6 bases). The CDR3 has 12 residues. Germline-derived CDR1 and CDR2 are SGHAT and FQDESV (reference sequence). Between the trimmed V and J ends, which lost 8 bases and 2 bases, there was a span of 9 bases. CDR3 region: CASGDSQETQYF. The CDR3, as DNA: TGTGCCAGCGGGGACTCACAAGAGACCCAGTACTTC.

The V and J genes are TRBV30 and TRBJ1-2; D is undetermined. Trimming stripped 5 bases from V and 8 bases from J, with 15 bases between. The CDR3 runs 12 residues. The germline V gene has CDR1 GTSNPN and CDR2 SVGIG (reference sequence). The CDR3: CAWRARDQGYTF. CDR3 bases: TGTGCCTGGCGTGCCCGGGATCAAGGCTACACCTTC.

This chain joins TRBV9 and TRBJ2-4; D possibly corresponds to TRBD1 (6 bases). CDR1 is SGDLS and CDR2 is YYNGEE in the germline V gene. Trimming left V 2 bases short and J 1 base short, with 10 bases between. This CDR3 has 15 residues. The CDR3 coding sequence is TGTGCCAGCAGCGTTGGGGGCGCGGCCAAAAACATTCAGTACTTC. This codes for CASSVGGAAKNIQYF.

The chain recombines TRBV3-1 (or the pseudogene TRBV3-2) with TRBJ1-4, with D maybe TRBD1 (6 bases). V lost 4 bases, J lost 0 bases, and 9 bases lay in between. Germline values: CDR1 LGHDT, CDR2 YNNKEL (reference sequence). This CDR3 spans 15 amino acids. The CDR3 DNA follows: TGTGCCAGCAGCCGTACAGGGTCAACTAATGAAAAACTGTTTTTT. Amino acids: CASSRTGSTNEKLFF.

This clone was observed a single time. The chain has TRBV11-3 and TRBJ2-5; D not resolved. This CDR3 contains 14 residues. The V and J ends lost 1 base and 1 base respectively, with 7 bases between them. Germline V CDR1 and CDR2: SGHNT, YENEEA. Here the CDR3 reads CASSLGNGQETQYF. In nucleotides, the CDR3 is TGTGCCAGCAGCTTAGGGAACGGCCAAGAGACCCAGTACTTC.

The CDR3 reads CASSLLGQGNEKLFF. DNA of the CDR3: TGTGCCAGCAGCTTGCTGGGACAGGGTAATGAAAAACTGTTTTTT. The genes are TRBV11-3 and TRBJ1-4; TRBD1 agrees at 9 bases. Germline-derived CDR1 and CDR2 are SGHNT and YENEEA. J lost 4 bases, V lost 3 bases, and 3 bases had no gene match. CDR3 length equals 15 residues. The complete variable domain, with remaining parts taken from reference TRBV11-3 and TRBJ1-4, reads EAGVVQSPRYKIIEKKQPVAFWCNPISGHNTLYWYLQNLGQGPELLIRYENEEAVDDSQLPKDRFSAERLKGVDSTLKIQPAELGDSAVYLCASSLLGQGNEKLFFGSGTQLSVL.

This chain connects TRBV7-6 to TRBJ2-3, with D possibly matching TRBD2 (8 bases). The CDR3 has 16 residues. V was shortened by 4 bases and J by 4 bases, with 18 bases between the two germline ends. The germline gives CDR1 SGHVS, CDR2 FNYEAQ. The chain's CDR3 is CASSWQGGLVSDTQYF. The CDR3 bases are TGTGCCAGCAGCTGGCAGGGGGGACTAGTTTCAGATACGCAGTATTTT. Using reference TRBV7-6 and TRBJ2-3 for the parts outside the CDR3, the full variable domain is GAGVSQSPRYKVTKRGQDVALRCDPISGHVSLYWYRQALGQGPEFLTYFNYEAQQDKSGLPNDRFSAERPEGSISTLTIQRTEQRDSAMYRCASSWQGGLVSDTQYFGPGTRLTVL.